Below, 23 T cell receptor beta chains from the same sample are listed, as sequenced in a study of control samples from healthy donors and cancer patients. The protocol was immunoSEQ multiplex PCR, while the TCRdb copy is restricted to in-frame clones and leaves out a portion. Of about 170,000 clones in the sample, 90% to 95% are singletons; the top ten hold approximately 1.5%. Input material: blood. These receptors were collected from a woman in her twenties or thirties in good health.

The V gene is TRBV12-3 or TRBV12-4, the J gene TRBJ1-1; 9 nucleotides align to TRBD1. The CDR3 covers 13 residues. Losses at the gene ends were 4 bases for V and 8 bases for J; bases not matched to a gene: 5. The CDR3 DNA is TGTGCCAGCAGTTCAACAGGGGGCTGGGAAGCTTTCTTT. It codes for CASSSTGGWEAFF.

The chain is built from TRBV19 and TRBJ2-3; D unclear. The CDR3 length is 12 residues. V was cut by 6 bases and J by 3 bases, with 7 bases left in between. Germline V gives CDR1 LNHDA, CDR2 SQIVND (reference sequence). Here the CDR3 reads CASSRVTDTQYF. The CDR3 DNA sequence: TGTGCCAGTAGCAGAGTTACAGATACGCAGTATTTT.

V gene TRBV28 combines with J gene TRBJ1-4; D is possibly TRBD1 (5 bases). CDR1 and CDR2 (germline): MDHEN, SYDVKM. The CDR3 is 15 amino acids. Trimming took 5 bases from V and 3 from J, leaving 13 bases between them. CDR3 sequence (DNA): TGTGCCAGCAGTCCAAGGAGGGGCGCTAATGAAAAACTGTTTTTT. Translation gives CASSPRRGANEKLFF. Filled out from reference TRBV28 and TRBJ1-4, the complete variable domain reads DVKVTQSSRYLVKRTGEKVFLECVQDMDHENMFWYRQDPGLGLRLIYFSYDVKMKEKGDIPEGYSVSREKKERFSLILESASTNQTSMYLCASSPRRGANEKLFFGSGTQLSVL.

The chain links TRBV29-1 to TRBJ2-3; possibly TRBD1 for D (5 bases). The CDR3 has 14 amino acids. From germline, CDR1 is SQVTM and CDR2 ANQGSEA. V gave up 3 bases and J gave up 3 bases, with 13 bases separating them. CDR3: CSVDRQGETDTQYF. The DNA of the CDR3 is TGCAGCGTTGATCGTCAGGGTGAAACAGATACGCAGTATTTT.

The chain employs TRBV6-6 and TRBJ1-3; no reliable D call. The CDR3 covers 13 residues. The germline gives CDR1 MNHNY, CDR2 SVGAGI (reference sequence). Trimming took 4 bases from V and 1 from J, leaving 5 bases between them. This CDR3 is CASSSGSGNTIYF. The CDR3 DNA follows: TGTGCCAGCAGTTCAGGATCTGGAAACACCATATATTTT.

The chain recombines TRBV24-1 with TRBJ1-2; 7 nucleotides match TRBD1. The CDR3 totals 13 residues. Germline assignment: CDR1 KGHDR and CDR2 SFDVKD. The junction had 7 bases not matched to a gene; V was cut back by 5 bases and J by 8 bases. This chain's CDR3 is CATSARQGSGYTF. DNA for the CDR3: TGTGCCACCAGTGCCCGACAGGGAAGCGGCTACACCTTC.

The chain carries TRBV27 and TRBJ1-2; 9 nucleotides line up with TRBD1. CDR1 and CDR2 (germline): MNHEY, SMNVEV (reference sequence). Trimming removed 0 bases from V and 4 bases from J; junction bases left unmatched: 6. CDR3 length: 16 amino acids. The CDR3 DNA reads as TGTGCCAGCAGTTTATCGGGACAGGGAATAGCCTATGGCTACACCTTC. Its translation is CASSLSGQGIAYGYTF.

A remark on this clone: This sample also contains other DNA sequences that code for the same CDR3. This rearrangement joins TRBV19 to TRBJ1-2; possible D gene TRBD1, 5 bases. Per germline, CDR1 LNHDA and CDR2 SQIVND (reference sequence). V was shortened by 3 bases and J by 8 bases, with 7 bases between the two germline ends. The CDR3 length is 11 residues. CDR3 coding DNA: TGTGCCAGTAGTATCGGGACCGGCTACACCTTC. Its protein is CASSIGTGYTF.

The chain carries TRBV7-2 and TRBJ2-3, with 9 positions matching TRBD1. The CDR3 spans 16 residues. The V gene's germline CDR1 is SGHTA and CDR2 FQGNSA. V lost 6 bases to trimming and J lost 4 bases; unmatched junction nucleotides: 11. The chain's CDR3 is CASSFSGTGLPDTQYF. The CDR3 DNA reads TGTGCCAGCAGTTTCTCCGGGACAGGGTTGCCAGATACGCAGTATTTT.

This clone appeared once. CDR3 sequence (DNA): TGTGCCAGCAGCCAGGGTTTCTGGAATTCACCCCTCCACTTT. It is translated as CASSQGFWNSPLHF. The chain has TRBV3-1 (or the pseudogene TRBV3-2) and TRBJ1-6; D ambiguous. There are 14 residues in the CDR3. V lost 3 bases, J lost 7 bases, and 10 bases lay in between. Germline-derived CDR1 and CDR2 are LGHDT and YNNKEL (reference sequence).

The chain carries TRBV25-1 and TRBJ1-5; a weak D match, TRBD1 (5 bases). Looked up from germline, CDR1 is MGHDK and CDR2 is SYGVNS. This CDR3 is 13 amino acids long. Trimming cost V 7 bases and J 6 bases, with 13 bases left between them. DNA of the CDR3: TGTGCCAGCAATCCCAGGGCAACTCAGCCCCAGCATTTT. Residues: CASNPRATQPQHF.

The V and J genes are TRBV9 and TRBJ2-3, with unresolved D. CDR3 length: 14 amino acids. The V and J ends lost 3 bases and 0 bases respectively, with 8 bases between them. Germline V lookup: CDR1 SGDLS, CDR2 YYNGEE. The CDR3 nucleotides are TGTGCCAGCAGCGGGCCCACTAGCACAGATACGCAGTATTTT. Amino acids: CASSGPTSTDTQYF.

The chain joins TRBV4-1 to TRBJ2-4; 7 positions agree with TRBD2. V lost 1 base to trimming and J lost 4 bases; unmatched junction nucleotides: 4. The CDR3 sequence is 15 residues long. Germline CDR1 reads MGHRA; CDR2 reads YSYEKL. The CDR3 spells CASSQGGSGKNIQYF. The DNA for the CDR3 is TGCGCCAGCAGCCAAGGTGGTAGCGGGAAAAACATTCAGTACTTC.

The chain carries TRBV4-2 and TRBJ1-1; D is possibly TRBD1 (6 bases). V was shortened by 4 bases and J by 4 bases, with 10 bases between the two germline ends. The CDR3 is 13 residues long. Per the germline V gene, CDR1 is LGHNA and CDR2 is YNFKEQ. The CDR3 is CASSPRGGTEAFF. DNA for the CDR3: TGTGCCAGCAGCCCGAGAGGGGGCACTGAAGCTTTCTTT.

The chain carries TRBV11-2 and TRBJ1-1; TRBD1 might be the D (5 bases). There are 14 residues in the CDR3. Germline-derived CDR1 and CDR2 are SGHAT and FQNNGV. Trimming cost V 6 bases and J 4 bases, with 15 bases left between them. The CDR3 DNA follows: TGTGCCAGCAGAATGCCGGGACGAGGCACTGAAGCTTTCTTT. Protein product: CASRMPGRGTEAFF.

This clone occurred once. The genes are TRBV6-5 and TRBJ2-7, with 11 bases fitting TRBD2. V was pared by 10 bases and J by 1 base, with 6 bases of the junction left unmatched. Germline V lookup: CDR1 MNHEY, CDR2 SVGAGI. The CDR3 is 14 amino acids. The CDR3 loop reads CATLAGGGSYEQYF. The CDR3 bases are TGTGCCACCTTAGCGGGAGGGGGTTCCTACGAGCAGTACTTC.

The chain combines TRBV27 with TRBJ1-1; D is possibly TRBD1 (5 bases). This CDR3 comprises 14 residues. The ends were cut back, 5 bases at V and 1 base at J, with 11 bases in the middle. Germline CDR1 reads MNHEY; CDR2 reads SMNVEV (reference sequence). The CDR3 DNA reads TGTGCCAGCAGTCAAAGACAGACGAACACTGAAGCTTTCTTT. Translating gives CASSQRQTNTEAFF.

The chain combines TRBV3-1 (or the pseudogene TRBV3-2) with TRBJ2-5; 8 nucleotides line up with TRBD2. V shed 1 base, J shed 5 bases, and the junction held 6 bases outside the gene matches. Germline V gene lookup returns CDR1 LGHDT and CDR2 YNNKEL (reference sequence). This CDR3 spans 15 amino acids. The CDR3 loop reads CASSQASGGFETQYF. In DNA form, the CDR3 reads TGTGCCAGCAGCCAAGCAAGCGGGGGTTTCGAGACCCAGTACTTC.

This clone has a single count. The chain links TRBV7-2 to TRBJ2-1; 11 nucleotides align to TRBD1. The germline V gene has CDR1 SGHTA and CDR2 FQGNSA. The CDR3 spans 16 residues. Losses at the gene ends were 1 base for V and 3 bases for J; bases not matched to a gene: 2. DNA for the CDR3: TGTGCCAGCAGCTTAGGAGGGACAGGGGGCTACAATGAGCAGTTCTTC. This sequence encodes CASSLGGTGGYNEQFF.

This rearrangement joins TRBV2 to TRBJ2-1; the D is unclear. CDR1 and CDR2 (germline): SNHLY, FYNNEI. This CDR3 region has 13 residues. Trimming left V 3 bases short and J 9 bases short, with 12 bases between. As DNA, the CDR3 is TGTGCCAGCAGTGATTGGCTAGTCCCTGAGCAGTTCTTC. Its translation: CASSDWLVPEQFF. Full variable domain (rest looked up from reference TRBV2 and TRBJ2-1): EPEVTQTPSHQVTQMGQEVILRCVPISNHLYFYWYRQILGQKVEFLVSFYNNEISEKSEIFDDQFSVERPDGSNFTLKIRSTKLEDSAMYFCASSDWLVPEQFFGPGTRLTVL.

This sequence joins TRBV6-5 and TRBJ1-2; D is undetermined. The germline V gene encodes CDR1 MNHEY and CDR2 SVGAGI. Trimming cost V 2 bases and J 5 bases, with 12 bases left between them. This CDR3 is 14 amino acids long. The DNA of the CDR3 is TGTGCCAGCAGTTACGAGGGCACACCATATGGCTACACCTTC. Amino acid sequence: CASSYEGTPYGYTF.

The V and J genes are TRBV19 and TRBJ1-4; TRBD1 is a possible D gene (5 bases). CDR1 LNHDA and CDR2 SQIVND come from the germline V gene (reference sequence). With 5 bases removed from V and 2 bases from J, the gap between germline ends came to 9 bases. The CDR3 totals 14 residues. The CDR3 spells CASSGTATNEKLFF. The DNA of the CDR3 is TGTGCCAGTAGTGGGACGGCGACTAATGAAAAACTGTTTTTT.

This chain connects TRBV24-1 to TRBJ1-2; D may be TRBD1 (5 bases). Trimming stripped 0 bases from V and 8 bases from J, with 9 bases between. CDR1 is KGHDR and CDR2 is SFDVKD in the germline V gene. The CDR3 runs 13 residues. The CDR3 DNA sequence: TGTGCCACCAGTGATTTGGGGGGGGTCGGCTACACCTTC. It yields the protein CATSDLGGVGYTF.